The subject of this entry is one T cell receptor (beta chain). Its target is unknown. Looked up from germline, CDR1 is MNHEY and CDR2 is SMNVEV (reference sequence). J gave up 11 bases and V 5 bases, and 9 bases lay outside the gene matches. This CDR3 is built from 12 residues. The data stem from a study of cytomegalovirus exposure and HLA in healthy donors. Study outcomes and limitations: In a later analysis, donors in an Asian-associated ancestry cluster reportedly had fewer N-insertions in productive TCRs than the cohort mean.

Amplification used 60 Vbeta primers and 13 Jbeta primers. Produced via immunoSEQ multiplex PCR; TCRdb's table is partial and in-frame only. The sample includes about 200,000 clones, 79% seen only once; the top ten take about 1.7%. The clonotype originates from a man aged 45-60 years in good health and CMV-seronegative. The sample comprised PBMCs. V is TRBV27 and J is TRBJ2-7, with 7 bases matching TRBD1. The CDR3, as DNA: TGTGCCAGCAGTCTCGACAGGGACGGTAAGTACTTC. Residues: CASSLDRDGKYF.